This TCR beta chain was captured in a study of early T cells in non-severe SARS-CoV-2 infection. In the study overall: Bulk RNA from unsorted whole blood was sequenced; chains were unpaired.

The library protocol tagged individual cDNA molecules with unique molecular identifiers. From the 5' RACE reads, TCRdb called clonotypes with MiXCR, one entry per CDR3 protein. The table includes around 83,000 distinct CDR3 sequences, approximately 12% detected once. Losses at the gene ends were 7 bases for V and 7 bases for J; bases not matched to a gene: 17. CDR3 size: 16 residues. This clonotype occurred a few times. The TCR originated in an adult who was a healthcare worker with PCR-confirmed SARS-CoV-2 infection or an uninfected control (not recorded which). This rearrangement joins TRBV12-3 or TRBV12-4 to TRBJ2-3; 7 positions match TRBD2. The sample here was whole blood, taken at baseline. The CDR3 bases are TGTGCCAGCACCGACCCACTCGGCGGGAGTCATCATACGCAGTATTTT. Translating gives CASTDPLGGSHHTQYF.